These 30 T cell receptor beta chains were sequenced from one sample in a study of shared clonotypes between healthy human individuals. CD45RO-negative, CCR7-selected cells formed the naive CD8 fraction, which excluded terminally differentiated effector memory CD45RA+ cells. The assay was immunoSEQ multiplex PCR, and TCRdb's table has in-frame clones only and misses some. The table includes about 2.1 million clones, 93% detected once. The specimen was naive CD8+ T cells from PBMCs. The receptors shown here come from a man younger than 35 in good health. Some clones in this sample may be carry-over from other donors' samples.

The chain couples TRBV28 to TRBJ1-2; D ambiguous. Trimming took off 1 base at V and 0 bases at J, with 9 bases between the two ends. CDR3 length: 15 residues. CDR1 and CDR2 (germline): MDHEN, SYDVKM. CDR3 sequence (DNA): TGTGCCAGCAGTTTATCGCCCGAGTCTAACTATGGCTACACCTTC. Translated, it gives CASSLSPESNYGYTF.

Remarks on this clone: Other nucleotide sequences in the sample specify the same CDR3. This sequence joins TRBV19 and TRBJ1-1, with a weak D call TRBD1 (5 bases). The CDR3 is made up of 11 amino acids. The V end was cut by 4 bases, the J end by 7 bases, with 7 bases between. Germline V CDR1 and CDR2: LNHDA, SQIVND (reference sequence). Here the CDR3 DNA reads TGTGCCAGTAGTACGGGACTTGAAGCTTTCTTT. This codes for CASSTGLEAFF.

The genes are TRBV7-8 and TRBJ2-3; the match to TRBD2 covers 9 bases. The V and J ends lost 1 base and 6 bases, in that order; junction bases with no gene match: 8. Per germline, CDR1 SGHVS and CDR2 FQNEAQ. This CDR3 has 16 amino acids. DNA of the CDR3: TGTGCCAGCAGCTTAGTGACTAGCGGAGGGGTCGATACGCAGTATTTT. Encoded protein: CASSLVTSGGVDTQYF.

On this clone: The same CDR3 is also encoded by other DNA sequences in this sample. This chain joins TRBV30 and TRBJ1-1; TRBD1 is a possible D gene (5 bases). Trimming removed 3 bases at V and 3 bases at J, with 8 bases between. The germline V gene encodes CDR1 GTSNPN and CDR2 SVGIG (reference sequence). The CDR3 has 12 amino acids. The DNA of the CDR3 is TGTGCCTGGAGCTGGGGGGACACTGAAGCTTTCTTT. Amino acid sequence: CAWSWGDTEAFF.

CDR3 region: CASSLILAGGPYEQYF. CDR3 in DNA: TGTGCCAGCAGTCTCATACTAGCGGGAGGGCCTTACGAGCAGTACTTC. The chain combines TRBV27 with TRBJ2-7; 13 bases line up with TRBD2. CDR3 size: 16 residues. Germline CDR1 reads MNHEY; CDR2 reads SMNVEV (reference sequence). Losses at the gene ends were 5 bases for V and 4 bases for J; bases not matched to a gene: 8.

This chain links TRBV19 with TRBJ2-7, with D hard to call. The CDR3 contains 12 residues. Germline CDR1 reads LNHDA; CDR2 reads SQIVND (reference sequence). The germline V and J ends were trimmed by 3 bases and 3 bases, with 6 bases remaining between them. For the CDR3, the DNA is TGTGCCAGTAGTATGGATAACTACGAGCAGTACTTC. The encoded protein is CASSMDNYEQYF.

The chain is built from TRBV15 and TRBJ2-2, with D hard to call. The CDR3 consists of 13 residues. Trimming left V 4 bases short and J 6 bases short, with 9 bases between. The germline gives CDR1 LNHNV, CDR2 YYDKDF (reference sequence). The CDR3 sequence: CATSIRSSGELFF. The CDR3 DNA follows: TGTGCCACCAGCATCAGGTCGTCCGGGGAGCTGTTTTTT.

As DNA, the CDR3 is TGTGCCAGCAGGGATCATGGCACAGATACGCAGTATTTT. Amino acid sequence: CASRDHGTDTQYF. The gene calls are TRBV28 and TRBJ2-3; no clear D. This CDR3 is 13 amino acids long. Per germline, CDR1 MDHEN and CDR2 SYDVKM. Trimming removed 6 bases at V and 1 base at J, with 8 bases between.

The chain links TRBV19 to TRBJ2-7; the match to TRBD1 covers 7 bases. The CDR3 has 14 amino acids. J lost 4 bases, V lost 10 bases, and 13 bases had no gene match. Germline CDR1 is LNHDA and CDR2 is SQIVND (reference sequence). The CDR3 DNA follows: TGTGCCACTACGGAGACAGGGCTATCTTACGAGCAGTACTTC. The encoded protein is CATTETGLSYEQYF. Supplemented by reference TRBV19 and TRBJ2-7, the full variable domain reads DGGITQSPKYLFRKEGQNVTLSCEQNLNHDAMYWYRQDPGQGLRLIYYSQIVNDFQKGDIAEGYSVSREKKESFPLTVTSAQKNPTAFYLCATTETGLSYEQYFGPGTRLTVT.

The chain is built from TRBV27 and TRBJ2-7; the match to TRBD1 covers 9 bases. Germline V gives CDR1 MNHEY, CDR2 SMNVEV (reference sequence). V lost 4 bases to trimming and J lost 2 bases; unmatched junction nucleotides: 9. The CDR3 consists of 16 residues. The CDR3 loop is CASSSFPGQGTYEQYF. The DNA for the CDR3 is TGTGCCAGCAGTTCCTTCCCGGGACAGGGCACCTACGAGCAGTACTTC.

The chain employs TRBV14 and TRBJ2-2; either TRBD1 or TRBD2 may supply D (5 bases each). The V gene's germline CDR1 is SGHDN and CDR2 FVKESK. CDR3 length: 16 residues. The V end lost 4 bases, the J end lost 6 bases, and 18 bases lay between the germline ends. The CDR3 here is CASSPQRGVGAGELFF. The CDR3 DNA reads TGTGCCAGCAGCCCCCAGAGGGGAGTTGGAGCCGGGGAGCTGTTTTTT.

The chain couples TRBV5-6 to TRBJ2-5; 8 positions agree with TRBD1. V was clipped by 4 bases and J by 1 base; unmatched bases: 15. The length of the CDR3 is 18 residues. Germline CDR1 is SGHDT and CDR2 is YYEEEE. This CDR3 is CASSLTGEPIGPQETQYF. CDR3 DNA: TGTGCCAGCAGCCTGACAGGGGAGCCGATAGGCCCCCAAGAGACCCAGTACTTC.

The chain recombines TRBV7-6 with TRBJ2-1, with D possibly being TRBD2 (6 bases). The CDR3 length is 16 residues. Germline V gene lookup returns CDR1 SGHVS and CDR2 FNYEAQ. Trimming pared 4 bases from V and 8 bases from J, leaving 21 bases between. This CDR3 is CASSSPRGTPRDEQFF. In nucleotides, the CDR3 is TGTGCCAGCAGCTCCCCCCGGGGGACGCCTCGGGATGAGCAGTTCTTC.

The chain employs TRBV27 and TRBJ2-7, with 7 positions matching TRBD2. With V trimmed by 0 bases and J by 7 bases, 6 bases remained unmatched. The CDR3 loop spans 14 amino acids. Germline V CDR1 and CDR2: MNHEY, SMNVEV (reference sequence). The chain's CDR3 is CASSLSLGGSEQYF. The CDR3 DNA reads TGTGCCAGCAGTTTATCCCTCGGGGGGTCTGAGCAGTACTTC.

On this clone itself: The identical CDR3 is also encoded by other nucleotide sequences in the sample. The chain is built from TRBV28 and TRBJ1-1; TRBD1 agrees at 7 bases. The CDR3 is made up of 12 amino acids. CDR1 and CDR2 (germline): MDHEN, SYDVKM. Trimming at V came to 5 bases and at J to 6 bases, leaving 3 bases not matched to a gene. The CDR3 bases are TGTGCCAGCAGTCCCAGGGGGGCTGAAGCTTTCTTT. This gives the protein CASSPRGAEAFF.

The J gene is TRBJ1-3, the V gene TRBV21-1. TRBV21-1 is flagged as a pseudogene. The CDR3 length is 13 residues. The CDR3 sequence: CASSPLCGNTIYF. The CDR3, as DNA: TGTGCCAGCAGCCCGCTCTGTGGAAACACCATATATTTT.

The chain is built from TRBV18 and TRBJ1-1; 9 bases match TRBD1. The CDR3 covers 16 residues. V shed 5 bases, J shed 10 bases, and the junction held 17 bases outside the gene matches. CDR1 KGHSH and CDR2 LQKENI come from the germline V gene. The CDR3, as DNA: TGTGCCAGCTCAACCCGGGACAGGGAATACGGTCAGGGAGCTTTCTTT. Protein product: CASSTRDREYGQGAFF.

Of note for this clone: The sample has other DNA sequences that encode this CDR3 too. J is TRBJ2-2 and V is TRBV27, with D perhaps TRBD1 (6 bases). The CDR3 totals 14 residues. V lost 3 bases and J 5 bases, leaving 10 bases between the germline ends. Germline V gene data show CDR1 as MNHEY and CDR2 as SMNVEV (reference sequence). CDR3 region: CASSLQGWTGELFF. CDR3 DNA sequence: TGTGCCAGCAGTTTGCAGGGGTGGACCGGGGAGCTGTTTTTT.

V gene TRBV5-6 combines with J gene TRBJ1-1, with D unclear. The germline V gene has CDR1 SGHDT and CDR2 YYEEEE. CDR3 length: 15 amino acids. The germline V and J ends were trimmed by 3 bases and 1 base, with 13 bases remaining between them. CDR3 sequence: CASSSTIGENTEAFF. The CDR3 nucleotides are TGTGCCAGCAGCTCGACCATTGGCGAGAACACTGAAGCTTTCTTT.

The rearrangement joins TRBV11-1 to TRBJ2-2, with TRBD2 matching over 9 bases. The germline gives CDR1 SGHAT, CDR2 FQDESV (reference sequence). The CDR3 length is 14 residues. V gave up 3 bases and J gave up 4 bases; unmatched junction bases: 0. The CDR3 DNA reads as TGTGCCAGCAGCTTGACTAGCGGCACCGGGGAGCTGTTTTTT. Amino acids: CASSLTSGTGELFF.

The chain uses TRBV9 and TRBJ2-1; possibly TRBD2 for D (6 bases). The V and J ends lost 0 bases and 6 bases respectively, with 13 bases between them. Germline values: CDR1 SGDLS, CDR2 YYNGEE. The length of the CDR3 is 15 residues. The CDR3, as DNA: TGTGCCAGCAGCGTAGAGGGCGGGATGGGCAATGAGCAGTTCTTC. This gives the protein CASSVEGGMGNEQFF.

V and J are TRBV9 and TRBJ2-7, with TRBD1 matching 10 bases. From germline, CDR1 is SGDLS and CDR2 YYNGEE. V trimming: 4 bases; J trimming: 2 bases; junction bases outside the gene matches: 9. The CDR3 sequence is 16 residues long. As DNA, the CDR3 is TGTGCCAGCAGCCCTCACCCTGGGACAGGGGCCTACGAGCAGTACTTC. It is translated as CASSPHPGTGAYEQYF.

The chain is built from TRBV6-6 and TRBJ1-2; TRBD1 aligns across 7 bases. With 5 bases clipped from V and 4 bases from J, the junction kept 1 base outside the gene matches. The CDR3 runs to 12 residues. CDR1 is MNHNY, CDR2 SVGAGI, per germline (reference sequence). The CDR3 bases are TGTGCCAGCAGTCGGGACAGCTATGGCTACACCTTC. This gives the protein CASSRDSYGYTF.

The chain recombines TRBV27 with TRBJ2-7; 7 bases are shared with TRBD1. V lost 4 bases, J lost 3 bases, and 9 bases stayed unmatched. The germline CDR1 and CDR2 sequences are MNHEY and SMNVEV (reference sequence). This CDR3 region has 15 residues. CDR3 in amino acids: CASSYGVGTVYEQYF. CDR3 DNA: TGTGCCAGCAGTTACGGGGTCGGGACAGTCTACGAGCAGTACTTC.

As regards this clone: Distinct nucleotide sequences in the sample also encode this CDR3. The V call is TRBV5-1, the J call TRBJ2-1; perhaps TRBD2 as D (5 bases). The germline gives CDR1 SGHRS, CDR2 YFSETQ. The CDR3 covers 13 residues. Trimming cost V 2 bases and J 5 bases, with 8 bases left between them. DNA for the CDR3: TGCGCCAGCAGCTTCAGAGCGGACAATGAGCAGTTCTTC. The encoded protein is CASSFRADNEQFF.

The chain couples TRBV7-7 to TRBJ2-5, with unresolved D. CDR1 and CDR2 (germline): SSHAT, FNYEAQ (reference sequence). The V and J ends lost 5 bases and 4 bases respectively, with 14 bases between them. The CDR3 extends over 14 amino acids. CDR3 DNA sequence: TGTGCCAGCAGCCCCCGCCTCTTAGGAGAGACCCAGTACTTC. It is translated as CASSPRLLGETQYF.

The chain carries TRBV28 and TRBJ1-4; 8 bases align to TRBD1. The CDR3 has 17 residues. Germline CDR1 MDHEN, CDR2 SYDVKM. V dropped 3 bases and J dropped 6; count of bases not matched to a gene: 12. The CDR3 nucleotides are TGTGCCAGCAGTTTCCTCTTTCGGCAGGGGGCGCATGAAAAACTGTTTTTT. It specifies CASSFLFRQGAHEKLFF.

This clone was observed a handful of times. The V and J genes are TRBV28 and TRBJ1-1; unclear D gene. CDR1 is MDHEN, CDR2 SYDVKM, per germline. The germline V and J ends were trimmed by 8 bases and 4 bases, with 17 bases remaining between them. The CDR3 consists of 14 residues. The CDR3 here is CASASRRVGTEAFF. DNA of the CDR3: TGTGCCAGCGCGTCTAGGCGAGTGGGCACTGAAGCTTTCTTT.

This clone was detected only once. The chain's CDR3 is CASSLPREGQLRHEQYF. The CDR3 nucleotides are TGTGCCAGCAGCTTACCTAGGGAGGGGCAGCTTCGGCACGAGCAGTACTTC. The chain carries TRBV7-2 and TRBJ2-7; 7 bases are a match to TRBD2. The germline gives CDR1 SGHTA, CDR2 FQGNSA. There are 17 residues in the CDR3. V trimming: 2 bases; J trimming: 5 bases; junction bases outside the gene matches: 15.

The chain has TRBV9 and TRBJ2-5; possibly TRBD1 for D (5 bases). CDR1 and CDR2 from the germline V gene are SGDLS and YYNGEE. V lost 4 bases and J 3 bases, leaving 13 bases between the germline ends. CDR3 length: 14 residues. The CDR3 is CASSPGHPEETQYF. The CDR3 region has the DNA TGTGCCAGCAGCCCAGGACACCCTGAAGAGACCCAGTACTTC.